Each of the 23 T cell receptor beta chains below was sequenced from the same sample in a study of blood T cell repertoires in COVID-19. TCRdb keeps only in-frame clones here, not all; method: immunoSEQ multiplex PCR. The data show 20,000 to 25,000 clones, around 86% seen once. The sequenced material came from peripheral blood. The receptors stem from a woman aged 80 or older with acute or convalescent COVID-19.

The chain combines TRBV12-3 or TRBV12-4 with TRBJ2-1; possibly TRBD2 for D (5 bases). The CDR3 has 12 residues. V lost 0 bases and J lost 11, with 8 bases in between. The CDR3 coding sequence is TGTGCCAGCAGTTTAGCCGGCGGGCAGCAGTTCTTC. As protein: CASSLAGGQQFF.

The chain has TRBV2 and TRBJ2-2; tentatively, D is TRBD2 (5 bases). Trimming stripped 8 bases from V and 6 bases from J, with 13 bases between. Germline CDR1 and CDR2: SNHLY and FYNNEI. The CDR3 has 13 amino acids. DNA for the CDR3: TGTGCCAGCGCGCTCTACGGGGCCGGGGAGCTGTTTTTT. Amino acid sequence: CASALYGAGELFF.

The rearrangement uses TRBV28 and TRBJ2-7; 13 bases map to TRBD2. The length of the CDR3 is 16 residues. The germline gives CDR1 MDHEN, CDR2 SYDVKM. V lost 5 bases to trimming and J lost 5 bases; unmatched junction nucleotides: 9. The CDR3 nucleotides read TGTGCCAGCAGTGGACCGGGACTAGCGGGATGGGACGAGCAGTACTTC. Its protein product is CASSGPGLAGWDEQYF.

The genes are TRBV5-4 and TRBJ2-1; TRBD2 matches at 9 bases. V shed 6 bases, J shed 5 bases, and the junction held 9 bases outside the gene matches. This CDR3 is built from 15 residues. Looked up from germline, CDR1 is SGHNT and CDR2 is YYREEE (reference sequence). The CDR3 reads CASTPRGGYDNEQFF. The DNA for the CDR3 is TGTGCCAGCACTCCGCGGGGGGGCTACGACAATGAGCAGTTCTTC. The complete variable domain, with remaining parts taken from reference TRBV5-4 and TRBJ2-1, reads ETGVTQSPTHLIKTRGQQVTLRCSSQSGHNTVSWYQQALGQGPQFIFQYYREEENGRGNFPPRFSGLQFPNYSSELNVNALELDDSALYLCASTPRGGYDNEQFFGPGTRLTVL.

CDR3 sequence: CASSQDLAGGGTGELFF. The CDR3 DNA reads TGCGCCAGCAGCCAAGATCTGGCAGGGGGAGGCACCGGGGAGCTGTTTTTT. The chain is built from TRBV4-3 and TRBJ2-2; D might be TRBD1 (7 bases). Looked up from germline, CDR1 is LGHNA and CDR2 is YSLEER. This CDR3 has 17 residues. Trimming pared 0 bases from V and 4 bases from J, leaving 15 bases between.

The genes are TRBV7-2 and TRBJ1-1; D is uncertain. The CDR3 consists of 13 residues. Trimming took 4 bases from V and 4 from J, leaving 10 bases between them. The germline CDR1 and CDR2 sequences are SGHTA and FQGNSA. DNA of the CDR3: TGTGCCAGCAGCTCGCTTACAGCCACTGAAGCTTTCTTT. Its protein product is CASSSLTATEAFF.

The chain combines TRBV5-4 with TRBJ1-1; D may be TRBD1 (6 bases). The V end lost 4 bases, the J end lost 8 bases, and 12 bases lay between the germline ends. Germline V CDR1 and CDR2: SGHNT, YYREEE (reference sequence). The length of the CDR3 is 12 residues. The chain's CDR3 is CASSPTGTEAFF. CDR3 nucleotide sequence: TGTGCCAGCAGCCCTACCGGGACAGAAGCTTTCTTT.

The rearrangement uses TRBV19 and TRBJ1-4, with TRBD1 matching 9 bases. Trimming at V came to 4 bases and at J to 6 bases, leaving 6 bases not matched to a gene. Looked up from germline, CDR1 is LNHDA and CDR2 is SQIVND (reference sequence). The CDR3 length is 15 residues. Written as DNA, the CDR3 is TGTGCCAGTAGTACACAGGGGGCCGTCGATGAAAAACTGTTTTTT. Residues: CASSTQGAVDEKLFF.

The count of this clone is one. This rearrangement joins TRBV5-6 to TRBJ1-2; D perhaps matches TRBD1 (5 bases). CDR1 and CDR2 (germline): SGHDT, YYEEEE. This CDR3 has 14 amino acids. V lost 0 bases, J lost 5 bases, and 11 bases lay in between. DNA for the CDR3: TGTGCCAGCAGCTTGGGAAGGGAGGGGTATGGCTACACCTTC. As protein: CASSLGREGYGYTF.

The sample holds one count of this clone. The chain uses TRBV5-1 and TRBJ2-6; weak D call: TRBD1 (6 bases). CDR3 length equals 19 residues. Germline V gives CDR1 SGHRS, CDR2 YFSETQ. V lost 0 bases to trimming and J lost 1 base, with 17 bases between them. The CDR3 region has the DNA TGCGCCAGCAGCTTGGGCTTAGGGGGTACTAGGTCTGGGGCCAACGTCCTGACTTTC. Translated, it gives CASSLGLGGTRSGANVLTF.

In this sample, this clone turned up a few times. The chain combines TRBV6-5 with TRBJ1-5, with 9 bases that match TRBD1. The CDR3 is 13 amino acids. Germline V gives CDR1 MNHEY, CDR2 SVGAGI. V dropped 10 bases and J dropped 6; count of bases not matched to a gene: 7. This CDR3 is CATGRDRAQPQHF. CDR3 sequence (DNA): TGTGCCACGGGTCGGGACAGGGCTCAGCCCCAGCATTTT.

The J gene is TRBJ1-4, the V gene TRBV12-3 or TRBV12-4; a possible D gene is TRBD1 (6 bases). V lost 5 bases, J lost 7 bases, and 11 bases lay in between. The CDR3 is 13 amino acids. Here the CDR3 reads CASSQGGREKLFF. The CDR3 nucleotides read TGTGCCAGCAGTCAAGGGGGTCGTGAAAAACTGTTTTTT.

The chain has TRBV15 and TRBJ1-1, with unresolved D. This CDR3 comprises 14 residues. CDR1 is LNHNV, CDR2 YYDKDF, per germline (reference sequence). The V and J ends lost 1 base and 2 bases respectively, with 8 bases between them. CDR3 sequence reads: CATSRGQPNTEAFF. Written as DNA, the CDR3 is TGTGCCACCAGCAGAGGGCAACCCAACACTGAAGCTTTCTTT. The entire variable domain, with the rest obtained from reference TRBV15 and TRBJ1-1, is as follows: DAMVIQNPRYQVTQFGKPVTLSCSQTLNHNVMYWYQQKSSQAPKLLFHYYDKDFNNEADTPDNFQSRRPNTSFCFLDIRSPGLGDTAMYLCATSRGQPNTEAFFGQGTRLTVV.

This chain connects TRBV5-6 to TRBJ2-5; the D gene is possibly TRBD2 (6 bases). V shed 0 bases and J shed 2 bases, with 14 bases lying between them. Germline V gives CDR1 SGHDT, CDR2 YYEEEE. The CDR3 runs 16 residues. CDR3 region: CASSLGGGMGQETQYF. For the CDR3, the DNA is TGTGCCAGCAGCTTGGGGGGAGGAATGGGACAAGAGACCCAGTACTTC. The complete variable domain, with remaining parts taken from reference TRBV5-6 and TRBJ2-5, reads DAGVTQSPTHLIKTRGQQVTLRCSPKSGHDTVSWYQQALGQGPQFIFQYYEEEERQRGNFPDRFSGHQFPNYSSELNVNALLLGDSALYLCASSLGGGMGQETQYFGPGTRLLVL.

The chain carries TRBV7-2 and TRBJ1-1; weak D call: TRBD1 (6 bases). Germline V gene sequence: CDR1 SGHTA, CDR2 FQGNSA. The V end lost 3 bases, the J end lost 1 base, and 9 bases lay between the germline ends. The CDR3 spans 14 residues. CDR3: CASSFGQKNTEAFF. The CDR3 DNA reads as TGTGCCAGCAGCTTCGGACAGAAGAACACTGAAGCTTTCTTT. Together with reference TRBV7-2 and TRBJ1-1, the CDR3 gives the full variable domain: GAGVSQSPSNKVTEKGKDVELRCDPISGHTALYWYRQSLGQGLEFLIYFQGNSAPDKSGLPSDRFSAERTGGSVSTLTIQRTQQEDSAVYLCASSFGQKNTEAFFGQGTRLTVV.

The rearrangement links TRBV5-1 to TRBJ2-1; 12 bases are a match to TRBD2. CDR3 size: 16 residues. J was trimmed by 1 base and V by 4 bases; bases with no gene match: 3. The V gene's germline CDR1 is SGHRS and CDR2 YFSETQ. The CDR3 loop is CASSPGLAGSYNEQFF. The CDR3 DNA reads TGCGCCAGCAGCCCGGGACTAGCGGGTTCCTACAATGAGCAGTTCTTC.

The chain has TRBV30 and TRBJ2-1, with D unclear. The germline V gene has CDR1 GTSNPN and CDR2 SVGIG (reference sequence). CDR3 length: 13 amino acids. Trimming cost V 3 bases and J 9 bases, with 15 bases left between them. CDR3 amino acids: CAWSVHNFGEQFF. The CDR3 DNA follows: TGTGCCTGGAGCGTCCATAACTTCGGTGAGCAGTTCTTC.

The J gene is TRBJ1-4, the V gene TRBV27, with D possibly TRBD1 on 5 matching bases. The germline V gene has CDR1 MNHEY and CDR2 SMNVEV (reference sequence). This CDR3 contains 13 residues. V was shortened by 7 bases and J by 14 bases, with 20 bases between the two germline ends. The CDR3 nucleotides read TGTGCCAGCAAAACCCAGGGCGTCGGAAGGCTGTTTTTT. It yields the protein CASKTQGVGRLFF.

V gene TRBV7-3 combines with J gene TRBJ2-1, with D possibly matching TRBD2 (6 bases). The CDR3 totals 16 residues. The V gene's germline CDR1 is SGHTA and CDR2 FQGTGA. Trimming shortened V by 0 bases and J by 9 bases, and 18 bases separated the two germline ends. CDR3 amino acids: CASSLTSGVGKGEQFF. The CDR3, as DNA: TGTGCCAGCAGCTTAACTAGCGGAGTTGGGAAAGGTGAGCAGTTCTTC.

The rearrangement uses TRBV6-5 and TRBJ1-2; 7 nucleotides align to TRBD1. Per the germline V gene, CDR1 is MNHEY and CDR2 is SVGAGI. The CDR3 runs 13 residues. The V and J ends lost 6 bases and 4 bases, in that order; junction bases with no gene match: 5. The CDR3 is CASSPGTVYGYTF. The CDR3 nucleotides read TGTGCCAGCAGCCCCGGGACAGTCTATGGCTACACCTTC.

In its sample, this clone was seen a few times. The chain couples TRBV20-1 to TRBJ2-1, with TRBD2 matching 9 bases. This CDR3 comprises 14 residues. The germline gives CDR1 DFQATT, CDR2 SNEGSKA (reference sequence). V lost 3 bases to trimming and J lost 5 bases; unmatched junction nucleotides: 5. DNA of the CDR3: TGCAGTGCTAGTACCCTAGCGGGGAACAATGAGCAGTTCTTC. It yields the protein CSASTLAGNNEQFF.

The chain recombines TRBV9 with TRBJ1-3; 10 nucleotides match TRBD1. The CDR3 spans 14 residues. The germline V gene encodes CDR1 SGDLS and CDR2 YYNGEE. With 4 bases clipped from V and 7 bases from J, the junction kept 5 bases outside the gene matches. CDR3 residues: CASSRTGGENTIYF. CDR3 nucleotides: TGTGCCAGCAGCAGGACAGGGGGGGAGAACACCATATATTTT.

The J gene is TRBJ1-1, the V gene TRBV7-9; D perhaps matches TRBD1 (6 bases). The CDR3 totals 15 residues. Germline V lookup: CDR1 SEHNR, CDR2 FQNEAQ (reference sequence). Trimming took 5 bases from V and 1 from J, leaving 14 bases between them. CDR3 DNA: TGTGCCAGCAGCCACTGGGACACCTCGAACACTGAAGCTTTCTTT. This gives the protein CASSHWDTSNTEAFF.